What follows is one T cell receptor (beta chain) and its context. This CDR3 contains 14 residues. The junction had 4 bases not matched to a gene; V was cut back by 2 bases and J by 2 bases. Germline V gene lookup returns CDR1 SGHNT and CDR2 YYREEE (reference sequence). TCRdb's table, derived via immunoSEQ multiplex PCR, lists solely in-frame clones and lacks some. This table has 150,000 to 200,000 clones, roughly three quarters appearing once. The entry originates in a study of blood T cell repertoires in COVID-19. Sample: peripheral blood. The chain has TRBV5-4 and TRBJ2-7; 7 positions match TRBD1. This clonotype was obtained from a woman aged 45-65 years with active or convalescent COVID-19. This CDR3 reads CASSFSGGPYEQYF. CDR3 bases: TGTGCCAGCAGCTTTTCAGGGGGACCCTACGAGCAGTACTTC.